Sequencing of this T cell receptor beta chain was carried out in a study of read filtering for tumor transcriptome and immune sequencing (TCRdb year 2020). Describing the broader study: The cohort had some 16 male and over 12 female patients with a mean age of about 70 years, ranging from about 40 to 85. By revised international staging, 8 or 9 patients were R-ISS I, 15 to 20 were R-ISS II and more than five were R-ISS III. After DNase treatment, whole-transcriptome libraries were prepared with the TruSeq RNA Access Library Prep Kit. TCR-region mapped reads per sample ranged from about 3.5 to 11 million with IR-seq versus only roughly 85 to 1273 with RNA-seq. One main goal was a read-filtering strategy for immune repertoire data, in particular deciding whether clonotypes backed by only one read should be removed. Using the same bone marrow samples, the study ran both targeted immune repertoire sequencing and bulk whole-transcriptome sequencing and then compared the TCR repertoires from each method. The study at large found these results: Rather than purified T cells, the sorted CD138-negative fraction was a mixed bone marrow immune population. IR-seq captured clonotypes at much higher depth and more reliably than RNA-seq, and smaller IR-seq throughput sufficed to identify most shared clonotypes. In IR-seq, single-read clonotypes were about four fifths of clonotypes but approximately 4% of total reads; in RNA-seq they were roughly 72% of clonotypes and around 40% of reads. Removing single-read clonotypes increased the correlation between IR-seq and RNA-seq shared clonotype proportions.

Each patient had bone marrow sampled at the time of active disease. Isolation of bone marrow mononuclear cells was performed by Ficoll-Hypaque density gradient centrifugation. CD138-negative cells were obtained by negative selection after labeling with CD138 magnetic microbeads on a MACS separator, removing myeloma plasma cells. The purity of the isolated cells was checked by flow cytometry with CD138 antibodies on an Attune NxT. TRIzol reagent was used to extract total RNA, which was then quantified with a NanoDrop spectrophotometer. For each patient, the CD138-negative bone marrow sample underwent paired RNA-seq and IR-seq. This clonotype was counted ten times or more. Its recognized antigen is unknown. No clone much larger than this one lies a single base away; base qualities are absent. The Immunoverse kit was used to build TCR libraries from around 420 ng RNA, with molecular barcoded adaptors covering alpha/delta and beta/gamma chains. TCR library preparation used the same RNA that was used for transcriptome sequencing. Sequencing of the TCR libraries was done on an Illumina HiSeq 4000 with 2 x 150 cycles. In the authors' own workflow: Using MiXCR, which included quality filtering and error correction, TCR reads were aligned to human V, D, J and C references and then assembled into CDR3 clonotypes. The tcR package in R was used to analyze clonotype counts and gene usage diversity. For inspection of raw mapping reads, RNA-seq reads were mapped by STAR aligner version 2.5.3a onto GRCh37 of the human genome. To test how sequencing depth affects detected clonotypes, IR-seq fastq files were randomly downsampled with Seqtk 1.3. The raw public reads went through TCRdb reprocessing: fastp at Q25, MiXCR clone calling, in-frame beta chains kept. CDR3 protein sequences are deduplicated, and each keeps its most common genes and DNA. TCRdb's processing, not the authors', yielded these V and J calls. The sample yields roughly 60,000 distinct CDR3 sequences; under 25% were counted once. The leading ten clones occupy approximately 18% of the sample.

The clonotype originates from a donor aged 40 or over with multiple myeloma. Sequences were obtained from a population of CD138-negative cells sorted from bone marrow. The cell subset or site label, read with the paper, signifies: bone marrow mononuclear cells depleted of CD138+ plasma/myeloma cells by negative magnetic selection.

The CDR3 reads CASSPDRGTETQYF. The nucleotide sequence is TGCGCCAGCAGCCCGGACAGGGGCACGGAGACCCAGTACTTC. The rearranged segments are TRBV5-1 and TRBJ2-5; TRBD1 fits 9 bases in the junction. Trimming leaves V shorter by 4 bases and J shorter by 5 bases, with the junction holding 6 bases beyond the gene matches. The germline V gene encodes CDR1 SGHRS and CDR2 YFSETQ. Counted from cysteine to phenylalanine, this CDR3 has 14 amino acids. Only the CDR3 DNA is retained, 42 bases long and in frame from the first base.